Listed here is a single T cell receptor beta chain. The J segment lost 2 bases and the V segment lost 2 bases, leaving 4 bases of the junction unmatched. Per the germline V gene, CDR1 is LGHDT and CDR2 is YNNKEL (reference sequence). CDR3 length: 16 amino acids. The sample comes from a study of blood T cells in healthy people across ages. Primers used in a second PCR of roughly 6 to 11 cycles were a sample-barcoded 5' primer and a J-beta primer mix. MiXCR was run by TCRdb on the 5' RACE reads, yielding one entry per CDR3 protein. In the table there are 1.6 million or so distinct CDR3 sequences, almost 35% of which are singletons. Every sample had a minimum of 6 million PBMCs isolated.

The clonotype comes from a woman aged 25 to 45 in good health. The V and J genes are TRBV3-1 and TRBJ2-1; 9 positions agree with TRBD2. The sample consisted of blood. CDR3 in DNA: TGTGCCAGCAGCCAACAGGCGGGAGGGACCTACAATGAGCAGTTCTTC. Protein product: CASSQQAGGTYNEQFF.